These T cell receptor beta chains were read from a single sample in a study of T cell repertoires in cytomegalovirus infection. What these receptors recognize is not known. MiXCR, run by TCRdb on the reads, gives a single entry per CDR3 protein. There are about 270,000 distinct CDR3 sequences in the sample; about 20% occur only once, and roughly a fifth lies in the top ten. The input for sequencing was cultured PBMCs, taken from culture after CMV antigen stimulation. The receptor source for this set is a human donor in good health (CMV status not recorded). Some clones in this sample may be carry-over from other donors' samples. CDR3s include the opening cysteine and the closing phenylalanine or tryptophan. D genes are given only for firm matches. Expanded clones get a size class; other rows say once, few or many, or leave the size out.

v_call	j_call	clone_size	d_call	cdr3_nt	cdr3_aa
TRBV7-2	TRBJ2-3	many	-	TGTGCCAGCATCCCGGGACCTGGAGATACGCAGTATTTT	CASIPGPGDTQYF
TRBV6-5	TRBJ1-6	-	-	TGTGCCAGCACCACCACCTTCTATAATTCACCCCTCCACTTT	CASTTTFYNSPLHF
TRBV7-2	TRBJ1-5	many	-	TGTGCCAGCAGCCCCGGGCCCCTTGAGGGGCCCCAGCATTTT	CASSPGPLEGPQHF
TRBV6-2/TRBV6-3	TRBJ2-1	-	TRBD1	TGTGCCAGCAGTTACGAGACAGGGGGCTCCTACAATGAGCAGTTCTTC	CASSYETGGSYNEQFF
TRBV6-5	TRBJ2-7	-	-	TGTGCCAGCAGACCGGGACGGGTTTTGGAGCAGTACTTC	CASRPGRVLEQYF
TRBV4-3	TRBJ2-3	-	-	TGCGCCAGCAGCCATCCAAAATTGGCAGATACGCAGTATTTT	CASSHPKLADTQYF
TRBV5-6	TRBJ1-5	-	-	TGTGCCAGCAGCCACGGTTATCAGCCCCAGCATTTT	CASSHGYQPQHF
TRBV27	TRBJ2-1	-	TRBD2	TGTGCCAGCAGTCTCCACTCTACTAGCGGGGGGACATACAATGAGCAGTTCTTC	CASSLHSTSGGTYNEQFF
TRBV15	TRBJ2-3	-	-	TGTGCCACCAGCAGAGATTCGGGGGCCCGCACAGATACGCAGTATTTT	CATSRDSGARTDTQYF
TRBV12-3/TRBV12-4	TRBJ2-2	many	TRBD1	TGTGCCAGCAGTTCCGGACAGGGGGCTGGGGAGCTGTTTTTT	CASSSGQGAGELFF
TRBV18	TRBJ2-7	-	TRBD1	TGTGCCAGCTCACCCCCGGGACAGAGCTACGAGCAGTACTTC	CASSPPGQSYEQYF
TRBV5-1	TRBJ2-7	-	TRBD1	TGCGCCAGCAGCCGCGGGACAGGGGCGGGCGAGCAGTACTTC	CASSRGTGAGEQYF
TRBV5-6	TRBJ2-1	few	TRBD2	TGTGCCAGCAGCCAAGGACTAGCGGAGAACAATGAGCAGTTCTTC	CASSQGLAENNEQFF
TRBV5-4	TRBJ2-2	few	-	TGTGCCAGCAGCTTGGTCGCTGGCTCGGGCTGGTTGAACACCGGGGAGCTGTTTTTT	CASSLVAGSGWLNTGELFF
TRBV7-9	TRBJ2-1	-	TRBD2	TGTGCCAGCAGCTCCGGGTGGAGCGGGAGGTCCGATGAGCAGTTCTTC	CASSSGWSGRSDEQFF
TRBV13	TRBJ2-7	-	-	TGTGCCAGCAGCTTGGGGGGGGCAGTTCAATGGCAGTACTTC	CASSLGGAVQWQYF
TRBV27	TRBJ1-4	-	-	TGTGCCAGCAGTTTAAGTTGGGGTTCAGGCGAAAAACTGTTTTTT	CASSLSWGSGEKLFF
TRBV2	TRBJ2-7	-	-	TGTGCCGGCAAGGGGGAGCTCTACGAGCAGTACTTC	CAGKGELYEQYF
TRBV10-3	TRBJ1-1	-	TRBD1	TGTGCCATCAAAGCAACCGGGACAGGGAGCACTGAAGCTTTCTTT	CAIKATGTGSTEAFF
TRBV18	TRBJ1-5	-	-	TGTGCCAGCTCACCAATAGATAGCAATCAGCCCCAGCATTTT	CASSPIDSNQPQHF
TRBV7-2	TRBJ2-3	-	-	TGTGCCAGCAGCGCGGACTATCTTAGCACAGATACGCAGTATTTT	CASSADYLSTDTQYF
TRBV7-4	TRBJ2-6	few	-	TGTGCCAGCAGCGCTCTTTCAGGGGCCAACGTCCTGACTTTC	CASSALSGANVLTF
TRBV12-3/TRBV12-4	TRBJ1-6	few	-	TGTGCCAGCAGTTATGGGGTAGGGAATTCACCCCTCCACTTT	CASSYGVGNSPLHF
TRBV6-6	TRBJ1-5	-	-	TGTGCCAGCAGTTACTCTGGGTCCGATAGCAATCAGCCCCAGCATTTT	CASSYSGSDSNQPQHF
TRBV12-3/TRBV12-4	TRBJ1-5	many	-	TGTGCCAGCAGTTTAGATCGTCCGAGCAATCAGCCCCAGCATTTT	CASSLDRPSNQPQHF
TRBV6-5	TRBJ2-3	-	-	TGTGCCAGCAGTTATGGAGGGAGTCCAGATACGCAGTATTTT	CASSYGGSPDTQYF
TRBV12-3/TRBV12-4	TRBJ1-1	-	-	TGTGCCAGCAGTGTCACGGACGGGAACACTGAAGCTTTCTTT	CASSVTDGNTEAFF
TRBV28	TRBJ1-1	-	-	TGTGCCACTCACACAGGGCACACTGAAGCTTTCTTT	CATHTGHTEAFF
TRBV19	TRBJ2-1	once	TRBD2	TGTGCCTCCTCCGGAGGACTAGCGGCCAGCTCCTACAATGAGCAGTTCTTC	CASSGGLAASSYNEQFF
TRBV19	TRBJ2-6	-	-	TGTGCCAGTGGAGCTGGCCACTCTGGGGCCAACGTCCTGACTTTC	CASGAGHSGANVLTF
TRBV29-1	TRBJ1-1	few	-	TGCAGCGGTCGTTTCCCGAACACTGAAGCTTTCTTT	CSGRFPNTEAFF
TRBV4-2	TRBJ2-7	few	-	TGTGCCAGCAGCCAAGAGCTGGGGCAGTCCTACGAGCAGTACTTC	CASSQELGQSYEQYF
TRBV7-9	TRBJ2-1	many	-	TGTGCCAGTCTCCGAGGGGTCAGCTCCTACAATGAGCAGTTCTTC	CASLRGVSSYNEQFF
TRBV10-3	TRBJ1-5	few	-	TGTGCCATCAGTGGGGACGGCCCCAATCAGCCCCAGCATTTT	CAISGDGPNQPQHF
TRBV7-2	TRBJ2-3	many	TRBD2	TGTGCCAGCAGCTTACGAGTAGCGGGCAGCACAGATACGCAGTATTTT	CASSLRVAGSTDTQYF
TRBV18	TRBJ1-4	-	-	TGTGCCAGCTCACCACGAGGGCAGATTCTTACTAATGAAAAACTGTTTTTT	CASSPRGQILTNEKLFF
TRBV18	TRBJ2-7	-	-	TGTGCCAGCTCACGGGATCAGGCCTACGAGCAGTACTTC	CASSRDQAYEQYF
TRBV19	TRBJ2-1	few	-	TGTGCCAGTAGTATACGCGGAGCCGCCTACAATGAGCAGTTCTTC	CASSIRGAAYNEQFF
TRBV20-1	TRBJ2-3	once	TRBD2	TGCAGTGCTAGTCTCGTAAGCGGGGCCGATACGCAGTATTTT	CSASLVSGADTQYF
TRBV12-3/TRBV12-4	TRBJ2-2	few	-	TGTGCCAGCCGTGGGGTTGCGAACACCGGGGAGCTGTTTTTT	CASRGVANTGELFF
TRBV7-2	TRBJ2-5	few	-	TGTGCCAGCAGCCCCGGGACCGCCGATGAGACCCAGTACTTC	CASSPGTADETQYF
TRBV12-3/TRBV12-4	TRBJ2-3	-	TRBD2	TGTGCCAGCCGCCTGCTAGCGGGGACAGATACGCAGTATTTT	CASRLLAGTDTQYF
TRBV30	TRBJ2-2	-	-	TGTGCCTGGAGCGTGACTAGGAACACCGGGGAGCTGTTTTTT	CAWSVTRNTGELFF